Described below is a single TCR beta chain sequence and its context. Its matching antigen is unknown. The CDR3 sequence is 14 residues long. J gave up 8 bases and V 0 bases, and 5 bases lay outside the gene matches. Germline values: CDR1 SGHRS, CDR2 YFSETQ. Before thyroid surgery, none of the patients had received any treatment. The sample originates from a study of metastatic and nonmetastatic thyroid tumors. Study background: Peripheral blood and tumor or nodule samples from malignant and benign thyroid patients were compared. Study-level findings and limits: Benign nodules reportedly had significantly lower TCR beta diversity than malignant thyroid tumors in blood and tumor.

Authors' analysis steps: Using the CDR3 differences seen across clinicopathological groups, the authors built a distant-metastasis classifier for papillary thyroid cancer, which was meant to discriminate distant-metastatic patients. TCRdb re-clonotyped the PCR reads via MiXCR. TCRdb's processing, not the authors', yielded these V and J calls. The table includes around 16,000 clones, about 23% detected once. The V gene is TRBV5-1, the J gene TRBJ1-2; TRBD1 aligns across 9 bases. The receptor was derived from a male donor with papillary thyroid cancer or a benign thyroid nodule (not recorded which). Some clones in this sample may be carry-over from other donors' samples. Sequenced sample: blood. CDR3 nucleotide sequence: TGCGCCAGCAGCTTGGCGAGACAGGGGGGCGGCTACACCTTC. It translates to CASSLARQGGGYTF.